Shown below are 13 T cell receptor beta chains from a single sample sequenced in a study of OX40 agonist ivuxolimab in advanced cancers. Measured with immunoSEQ multiplex PCR; TCRdb has only the in-frame clones, and not every one. Among about 32,000 clones listed, 65% to 85% were seen once. Sequenced material: CD4+ or CD8+ T cells sorted from blood, taken in a trial of the OX40 agonist ivuxolimab. The receptors shown here come from an adult with an advanced solid tumor such as melanoma, head and neck, liver or kidney cancer.

The gene calls are TRBV28 and TRBJ2-7, with D unresolved. The CDR3 has 14 residues. Germline values: CDR1 MDHEN, CDR2 SYDVKM. V was clipped by 7 bases and J by 1 base, with 14 bases between them. In DNA form, the CDR3 reads TGTGCCAGCAAATCCGGGCGAGCGTCCTACGAGCAGTACTTC. Amino acids: CASKSGRASYEQYF.

This chain joins TRBV28 and TRBJ1-1; D might be TRBD1 (6 bases). With 2 bases removed from V and 6 bases from J, the gap between germline ends came to 16 bases. Germline V gene sequence: CDR1 MDHEN, CDR2 SYDVKM. The CDR3 is 15 residues long. CDR3 in DNA: TGTGCCAGCAGTTTAGATTTCAACAGGGCGGCTGAAGCTTTCTTT. Residues: CASSLDFNRAAEAFF.

The rearrangement uses TRBV11-2 and TRBJ2-1; 9 bases match TRBD2. The CDR3 totals 16 residues. J lost 4 bases, V lost 0 bases, and 4 bases had no gene match. The germline CDR1 and CDR2 sequences are SGHAT and FQNNGV. In DNA, the CDR3 is TGTGCCAGCAGCTTAGATCCAGCGGGAGGATACAATGAGCAGTTCTTC. Amino acids: CASSLDPAGGYNEQFF.

The chain has TRBV7-6 and TRBJ2-1; 11 bases fit TRBD2. V shed 4 bases and J 3 bases; nucleotides not matched to a gene: 8. The CDR3 runs 17 residues. Germline loops: CDR1 SGHVS, CDR2 FNYEAQ. As DNA, the CDR3 is TGTGCCAGCAGCTACCGCCCCGGGACTAGCGGCTACAATGAGCAGTTCTTC. This translates into CASSYRPGTSGYNEQFF.

The chain links TRBV28 to TRBJ2-7, with 14 bases matching TRBD2. Germline V lookup: CDR1 MDHEN, CDR2 SYDVKM. The trim removed 6 bases at V and 8 bases at J, leaving 6 bases unmatched. The CDR3 runs to 14 residues. CDR3 coding DNA: TGTGCCAGCAGCCCGGGACTAGCGGGAGTCAAGCAGTACTTC. Amino acid sequence: CASSPGLAGVKQYF.

The chain carries TRBV5-1 and TRBJ1-3, with D perhaps matching TRBD1 (6 bases). The V end lost 3 bases, the J end lost 5 bases, and 15 bases lay between the germline ends. The germline CDR1 and CDR2 sequences are SGHRS and YFSETQ. The CDR3 is 15 residues long. This CDR3 is CASSYGQTRRNTIYF. CDR3 bases: TGCGCCAGCAGCTACGGACAGACTAGGCGAAACACCATATATTTT.

This clone is a singleton in its sample. V gene TRBV9 combines with J gene TRBJ2-6; D is undetermined. There are 13 residues in the CDR3. Per the germline V gene, CDR1 is SGDLS and CDR2 is YYNGEE. V was clipped by 8 bases and J by 0 bases, with 6 bases between them. CDR3 sequence: CASGSSGANVLTF. The CDR3 coding sequence is TGTGCCAGTGGAAGCTCTGGGGCCAACGTCCTGACTTTC. Supplemented by reference TRBV9 and TRBJ2-6, the full variable domain reads DSGVTQTPKHLITATGQRVTLRCSPRSGDLSVYWYQQSLDQGLQFLIQYYNGEERAKGNILERFSAQQFPDLHSELNLSSLELGDSALYFCASGSSGANVLTFGAGSRLTVL.

The chain combines TRBV19 with TRBJ1-3; unclear D gene. Germline V gene sequence: CDR1 LNHDA, CDR2 SQIVND (reference sequence). The CDR3 has 13 amino acids. The germline V and J ends were trimmed by 6 bases and 2 bases, with 8 bases remaining between them. CDR3 residues: CASSTAAGNTIYF. CDR3 nucleotides: TGTGCCAGTAGCACCGCGGCTGGAAACACCATATATTTT.

The chain links TRBV6-6 to TRBJ2-1; a weak D match, TRBD1 (6 bases). CDR3 length: 13 residues. The ends were cut back, 6 bases at V and 0 bases at J, with 6 bases in the middle. CDR1 is MNHNY and CDR2 is SVGAGI in the germline V gene (reference sequence). In nucleotides, the CDR3 is TGTGCCAGCAGGGACAGCTCCTACAATGAGCAGTTCTTC. Its translation is CASRDSSYNEQFF.

The V gene is TRBV27, the J gene TRBJ2-1, with 9 bases matching TRBD2. CDR1 MNHEY and CDR2 SMNVEV come from the germline V gene (reference sequence). V shed 2 bases and J 8 bases; nucleotides not matched to a gene: 4. CDR3 length: 14 amino acids. The CDR3 coding sequence is TGTGCCAGCAGTTTAGCGGGGGGGCAAGATGAGCAGTTCTTC. Protein sequence: CASSLAGGQDEQFF.

This chain links TRBV15 with TRBJ2-7; D not resolved. CDR1 and CDR2 (germline): LNHNV, YYDKDF (reference sequence). CDR3 size: 17 residues. V gave up 0 bases and J gave up 3 bases, with 18 bases separating them. The CDR3 region is CATSRDNYRSRVYEQYF. The CDR3 DNA is TGTGCCACCAGCAGAGATAATTACCGCAGTCGGGTCTACGAGCAGTACTTC.

The chain employs TRBV6-5 and TRBJ1-1; D is undetermined. The germline CDR1 and CDR2 sequences are MNHEY and SVGAGI. The V gene lost 6 bases and the J gene lost 1 base, with 12 bases spanning the gap. This CDR3 has 14 residues. The CDR3: CASSLTQRNTEAFF. The CDR3 nucleotides read TGTGCCAGCAGCCTAACACAGCGGAACACTGAAGCTTTCTTT.

The V call is TRBV18, the J call TRBJ2-6; 10 bases map to TRBD1. This CDR3 spans 17 amino acids. CDR1 is KGHSH, CDR2 LQKENI, per germline. Trimming took 3 bases from V and 2 from J; bases not matched to a gene: 4. The CDR3 sequence: CASSPGTGEAGANVLTF. The CDR3 DNA reads as TGTGCCAGCTCACCCGGGACAGGGGAAGCTGGGGCCAACGTCCTGACTTTC.